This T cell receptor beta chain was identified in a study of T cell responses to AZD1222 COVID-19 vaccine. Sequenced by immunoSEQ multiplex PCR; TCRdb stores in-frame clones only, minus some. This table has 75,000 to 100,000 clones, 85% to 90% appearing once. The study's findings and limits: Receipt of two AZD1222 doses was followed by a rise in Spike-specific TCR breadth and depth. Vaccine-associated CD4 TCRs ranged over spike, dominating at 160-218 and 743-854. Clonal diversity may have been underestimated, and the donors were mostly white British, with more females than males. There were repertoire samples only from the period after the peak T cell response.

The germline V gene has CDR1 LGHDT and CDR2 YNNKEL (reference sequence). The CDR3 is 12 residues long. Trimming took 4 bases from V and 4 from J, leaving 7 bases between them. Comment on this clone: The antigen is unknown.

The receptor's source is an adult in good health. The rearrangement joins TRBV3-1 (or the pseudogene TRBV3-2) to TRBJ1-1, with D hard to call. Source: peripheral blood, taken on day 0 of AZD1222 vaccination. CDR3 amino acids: CASSLTVTEAFF. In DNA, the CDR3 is TGTGCCAGCAGCCTTACCGTCACTGAAGCTTTCTTT.